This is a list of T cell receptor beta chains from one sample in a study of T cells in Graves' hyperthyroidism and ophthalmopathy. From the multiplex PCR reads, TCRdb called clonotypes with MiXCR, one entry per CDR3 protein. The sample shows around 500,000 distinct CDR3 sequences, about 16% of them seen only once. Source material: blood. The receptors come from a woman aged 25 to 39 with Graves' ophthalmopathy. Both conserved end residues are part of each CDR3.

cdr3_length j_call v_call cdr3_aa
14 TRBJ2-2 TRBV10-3 CAISEAGLTGELFF
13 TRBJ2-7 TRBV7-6 CASSRASSYEQYF
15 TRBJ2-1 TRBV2 CASMGETGAYNEQFF
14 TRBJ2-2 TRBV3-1 CASSQVMEAGELFF
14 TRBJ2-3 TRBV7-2 CASSLGQSTDTQYF
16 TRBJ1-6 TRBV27 CASSLRRGQLNSPLHF
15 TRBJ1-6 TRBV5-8 CASSMGTGRGSPLHF
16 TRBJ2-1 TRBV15 CATSRDPGTGGYEQFF
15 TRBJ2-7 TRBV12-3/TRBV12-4 CASSTGTGLPYEQYF
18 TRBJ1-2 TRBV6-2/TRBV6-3 CASSYGRTGGAVGYGYTF
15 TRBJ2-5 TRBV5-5 CASSLSTGTQETQYF
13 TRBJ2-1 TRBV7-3 CASSLDFYNEQFF
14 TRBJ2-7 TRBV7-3 CASSRDFNSYEQYF
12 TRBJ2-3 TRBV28 CASTSTSRRQYF
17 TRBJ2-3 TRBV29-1 CSGILAGVVGSTDTQYF
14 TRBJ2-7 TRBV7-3 CASSSGQGDHEQYF
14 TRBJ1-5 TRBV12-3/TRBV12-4 CASKTHVADQPQHF